This T cell receptor beta chain comes out of a study of T cell changes during pregnancy in multiple sclerosis. Measured with immunoSEQ multiplex PCR; TCRdb has only the in-frame clones, and not every one. Found here are 45,000 to 65,000 clones, roughly 90% of them singletons; the top ten hold 0.45% to 0.65%. CDR1 and CDR2 (germline): MDHEN, SYDVKM. The CDR3 has 13 residues. V gave up 6 bases and J gave up 7 bases; unmatched junction bases: 6. The source is a female donor with multiple sclerosis, enrolled in a pregnancy study. The material sequenced was CD4+ T cells from peripheral blood mononuclear cells, taken after pregnancy. The V gene is TRBV28, the J gene TRBJ1-2, with 9 bases matching TRBD1. The CDR3 nucleotides read TGTGCCAGCAGCTTCGGGACAGGGCGTGGCTACACCTTC. Its protein is CASSFGTGRGYTF.